The source of this T cell receptor (beta chain) is a study of beta chain features in type 1 diabetes. General observations from the study: The study found fewer insertions and more deletions at VDJ junctions in type 1 diabetes patients.

This clone was observed a few times. The antigen is unknown. This CDR3 has 17 amino acids. J gave up 2 bases and V 3 bases, and 10 bases lay outside the gene matches. The germline gives CDR1 LGHNA, CDR2 YSLEER. The investigators reverse transcribed all of the isolated RNA, so they sequenced expressed TCRB transcripts. Sequenced naive, central memory and regulatory T cell samples produced an average of around 3.9 million reads. Clones were read by immunoSEQ multiplex PCR, and TCRdb kept only the in-frame ones, dropping some. The sample has hundreds of thousands of clones, roughly 13% seen once; the top ten hold less than 0.04%.

The rearrangement uses TRBV4-3 and TRBJ2-7; 10 bases map to TRBD2. Material: naive CD4+ T cells from blood. The sequence was obtained from a man aged 25 to 40 in good health. In DNA, the CDR3 is TGCGCCAGCAGCCACCTAGCGAGGACTAGCGGCACCTACGAGCAGTACTTC. This codes for CASSHLARTSGTYEQYF.